This T cell receptor (beta chain) was profiled in a study of control samples from healthy donors and cancer patients. V was clipped by 0 bases and J by 5 bases, with 8 bases between them. CDR1 is SGDLS, CDR2 YYNGEE, per germline. The CDR3 has 13 amino acids. Sequencing used immunoSEQ multiplex PCR; TCRdb keeps in-frame clones, though not all of them. The profile shows about 120,000 clones, around 86% of them singletons. The receptor comes from a man aged 35 to 55 in good health. The chain links TRBV9 to TRBJ2-5, with D possibly called TRBD1 or TRBD2 (5 bases each). Input material: blood. This CDR3 reads CASSVEGRETQYF. DNA for the CDR3: TGTGCCAGCAGCGTAGAGGGACGGGAGACCCAGTACTTC.